This passage covers 19 T cell receptor beta chains from one sample sequenced in a study of human T cells and chemical hapten exposure. MiXCR was run by TCRdb on the RACE reads, yielding one entry per CDR3 protein. The sample lists about 380,000 distinct CDR3 sequences; under 6.5% were seen once. Time point here: patch test 2, 6 weeks after DPC sensitization. Treatment of the sample: therapeutic diphenylcyclopropenone sensitization with weekly scalp DPC. The sequencing used whole blood, collected in connection with sensitization to the hapten diphenylcyclopropenone (DPC). The receptors stem from a woman between 18 and 30 years old with alopecia areata. Some clones in this sample may be carry-over from other donors' samples.

This clonotype was recorded a few times. The V call is TRBV20-1, the J call TRBJ2-1; the D gene is possibly TRBD2 (7 bases). The CDR3 spans 10 residues. CDR1 is DFQATT, CDR2 SNEGSKA, per germline (reference sequence). This chain's CDR3 is CRGGANEQFF. CDR3 DNA sequence: TGCAGGGGGGGGGCCAATGAGCAGTTCTTC.

This clonotype was observed a handful of times. The chain recombines TRBV3-1 with TRBJ2-5, with D possibly being TRBD1 (5 bases). Trimming took off 5 bases at V and 5 bases at J, with 18 bases between the two ends. The CDR3 is made up of 15 amino acids. Germline V gene lookup returns CDR1 LGHDT and CDR2 YNNKEL (reference sequence). Written as DNA, the CDR3 is TGTGCCAGCAGCGGAGACGGCCAGGGCCCCGAGACCCAGTACTTC. Translating it yields CASSGDGQGPETQYF.

This clonotype came up a few times. V is TRBV6-1 and J is TRBJ2-4; 7 bases agree with TRBD2. This CDR3 has 16 residues. V trimming: 3 bases; J trimming: 0 bases; junction bases outside the gene matches: 5. Germline V lookup: CDR1 MNHNS, CDR2 SASEGT. CDR3: CASSDGRGSAKNIQYF. DNA for the CDR3: TGTGCCAGCAGTGATGGGCGGGGGTCAGCCAAAAACATTCAGTACTTC.

A few counts support this clonotype. This chain joins TRBV4-1 and TRBJ2-6; no clear D. This CDR3 comprises 16 residues. Trimming cost V 1 base and J 4 bases, with 11 bases left between them. Germline assignment: CDR1 MGHRA and CDR2 YSYEKL. CDR3 in amino acids: CASSQGSLRGANVLTF. CDR3 DNA sequence: TGCGCCAGCAGCCAAGGGTCCCTCCGGGGGGCCAACGTCCTGACTTTC.

At least ten counts were recorded for this clonotype. The rearrangement links TRBV2 to TRBJ2-3, with unresolved D. This CDR3 is 13 amino acids long. Looked up from germline, CDR1 is SNHLY and CDR2 is FYNNEI. Between the trimmed V and J ends, which lost 4 bases and 6 bases, there was a span of 11 bases. CDR3 residues: CASSGESADTQYF. CDR3 bases: TGTGCCAGCAGTGGAGAGAGCGCGGATACGCAGTATTTT.

This clonotype was detected a few times. The V and J genes are TRBV4-2 and TRBJ1-3; D unclear. CDR1 and CDR2 from the germline V gene are LGHNA and YNFKEQ. This CDR3 comprises 12 residues. The V end was cut by 1 base, the J end by 6 bases, with 4 bases between. CDR3 bases: TGTGCCAGCAGCCAAGCGATAAACACCATATATTTT. This gives the protein CASSQAINTIYF.

Only a few counts were recorded for this clonotype. The chain couples TRBV28 to TRBJ1-4; TRBD1 is a possible D gene (5 bases). Looked up from germline, CDR1 is MDHEN and CDR2 is SYDVKM. CDR3 length equals 15 residues. The V end was cut by 5 bases, the J end by 4 bases, with 14 bases between. In DNA, the CDR3 is TGTGCCAGCAGTCTGCGACAGAGTTTTAATGAAAAACTGTTTTTT. Translated: CASSLRQSFNEKLFF. Full variable domain (remainder filled in from reference TRBV28 and TRBJ1-4): DVKVTQSSRYLVKRTGEKVFLECVQDMDHENMFWYRQDPGLGLRLIYFSYDVKMKEKGDIPEGYSVSREKKERFSLILESASTNQTSMYLCASSLRQSFNEKLFFGSGTQLSVL.

This clonotype showed up just a few times. The chain recombines TRBV12-3 or TRBV12-4 with TRBJ1-5; D not certain. Trimming shortened V by 3 bases and J by 0 bases, and 12 bases separated the two germline ends. This CDR3 contains 16 residues. The CDR3 loop reads CASSFWRSSSNQPQHF. CDR3 nucleotide sequence: TGTGCCAGCAGTTTTTGGAGGTCAAGTAGCAATCAGCCCCAGCATTTT.

A few counts support this clonotype. The genes are TRBV7-2 and TRBJ1-5; tentatively, D is TRBD1 (6 bases). Trimming cost V 0 bases and J 4 bases, with 19 bases left between them. The germline CDR1 and CDR2 sequences are SGHTA and FQGNSA. The CDR3 extends over 18 amino acids. CDR3 sequence reads: CASSLAAWGQGFNQPQHF. CDR3 nucleotides: TGTGCCAGCAGCTTAGCGGCTTGGGGGCAGGGGTTTAATCAGCCCCAGCATTTT.

This clonotype was recorded a few times. This chain joins TRBV7-9 and TRBJ1-2; unclear D gene. The CDR3 contains 11 residues. Germline V CDR1 and CDR2: SEHNR, FQNEAQ (reference sequence). V lost 3 bases to trimming and J lost 8 bases, with 7 bases between them. This chain's CDR3 is CASSFSEGYTF. The CDR3 DNA reads as TGTGCCAGCAGCTTCAGTGAGGGCTACACCTTC.

This clonotype was recorded at least ten times. The rearrangement joins TRBV10-3 to TRBJ1-1; D gene unclear. The CDR3 runs 13 residues. Germline assignment: CDR1 ENHRY and CDR2 SYGVKD. Between the trimmed V and J ends, which lost 0 bases and 2 bases, there was a span of 4 bases. CDR3 in amino acids: CAISESDNTEAFF. DNA for the CDR3: TGTGCCATCAGTGAGTCGGACAACACTGAAGCTTTCTTT.

CDR3 region: CASSLSEFNSPLHF. CDR3 DNA: TGTGCCAGCAGTTTATCGGAGTTCAATTCACCCCTCCACTTT. The chain joins TRBV12-3 or TRBV12-4 to TRBJ1-6; D is ambiguous. CDR3 length: 14 amino acids. The germline V and J ends were trimmed by 2 bases and 7 bases, with 9 bases remaining between them.

This sequence joins TRBV5-1 and TRBJ2-7, with 7 bases identical to TRBD1. The CDR3 spans 14 residues. Unmatched junction bases numbered 5, after V lost 5 bases and J lost 0 bases. Germline assignment: CDR1 SGHRS and CDR2 YFSETQ. The CDR3 bases are TGCGCCAGCAGAGAGGGGGCTAGCTCCTACGAGCAGTACTTC. It specifies CASREGASSYEQYF.

This clonotype was seen a few times. This chain links TRBV9 with TRBJ2-2; no definite D call. In germline, CDR1 is SGDLS, CDR2 YYNGEE. The CDR3 is 15 amino acids. The V end lost 0 bases, the J end lost 6 bases, and 12 bases lay between the germline ends. CDR3 sequence (DNA): TGTGCCAGCAGCGTAGACTACATTAGGTCCGGGGAGCTGTTTTTT. This sequence encodes CASSVDYIRSGELFF.

The chain uses TRBV7-9 and TRBJ2-1; D is unresolved. V shed 2 bases and J shed 8 bases, with 16 bases lying between them. The CDR3 has 15 amino acids. Germline CDR1 and CDR2: SEHNR and FQNEAQ (reference sequence). The CDR3 nucleotides are TGTGCCAGCAGCTTAACCCCTCAGAGAATGGATGAGCAGTTCTTC. Translating it yields CASSLTPQRMDEQFF.

About this clonotype: It may be a read error: a sequence one base away is much more abundant. V is TRBV29-1 and J is TRBJ2-5, with 7 nucleotides matching TRBD1. The CDR3 extends over 14 amino acids. Germline lookup yields CDR1 SQVTM and CDR2 ANQGSEA. Trimming took 6 bases from V and 4 from J; bases not matched to a gene: 11. Here the CDR3 reads CSVARDSNGETQYF. CDR3 coding DNA: TGCAGCGTGGCTCGGGACAGTAATGGAGAGACCCAGTACTTC.

The chain uses TRBV7-2 and TRBJ2-2, with D tentatively TRBD1 (6 bases). Trimming left V 1 base short and J 7 bases short, with 10 bases between. The CDR3 sequence is 14 residues long. Germline values: CDR1 SGHTA, CDR2 FQGNSA. The CDR3 DNA reads TGTGCCAGCAGCTTAGACAGGGTGGGCGGGGAGCTGTTTTTT. The encoded protein is CASSLDRVGGELFF.

This clonotype was counted many times. This chain uses TRBV2 with TRBJ1-2, with D possibly matching TRBD1 (5 bases). V was trimmed by 4 bases and J by 6 bases, leaving 15 bases between them. Looked up from germline, CDR1 is SNHLY and CDR2 is FYNNEI. The CDR3 has 14 amino acids. The CDR3 protein is CASSVQGLANGYTF. CDR3 nucleotide sequence: TGTGCCAGCAGTGTGCAGGGACTGGCGAATGGCTACACCTTC.

This clonotype was recorded many times. J is TRBJ2-5 and V is TRBV5-1, with 7 bases that match TRBD1. The CDR3 is 14 residues long. Germline loops: CDR1 SGHRS, CDR2 YFSETQ. V lost 4 bases, J lost 8 bases, and 11 bases stayed unmatched. CDR3 region: CASSEGGADPTQYF. In nucleotides, the CDR3 is TGCGCCAGCAGCGAAGGGGGCGCGGACCCCACCCAGTACTTC.